Below, 21 T cell receptor beta chains from the same sample are listed, as sequenced in a study of cytomegalovirus exposure and HLA in healthy donors. PCR used 60 Vbeta primers and 13 Jbeta primers. Produced via immunoSEQ multiplex PCR; TCRdb's table is partial and in-frame only. The sample has 150,000 to 200,000 clones; 80% to 85% are singletons. The sample taken for sequencing was PBMCs. Receptors were obtained from a man aged 18-30 years in good health and CMV-seronegative.

CDR3 DNA: TGCGCCAGCAGCCAAGATCTGGGACAGGGGGGAGGTGAGCAGTTCTTC. Translation: CASSQDLGQGGGEQFF. The chain carries TRBV4-1 and TRBJ2-1; 11 bases align to TRBD1. Germline values: CDR1 MGHRA, CDR2 YSYEKL. There are 16 residues in the CDR3. The J segment lost 9 bases and the V segment lost 0 bases, leaving 7 bases of the junction unmatched.

V and J are TRBV6-5 and TRBJ1-1; weak D call: TRBD1 (6 bases). Trimming pared 6 bases from V and 7 bases from J, leaving 12 bases between. Germline V gene data show CDR1 as MNHEY and CDR2 as SVGAGI. The CDR3 has 12 amino acids. This CDR3 reads CASSRTGFEAFF. CDR3 coding DNA: TGTGCCAGCAGCCGTACAGGGTTTGAAGCTTTCTTT.

The V and J genes are TRBV9 and TRBJ2-5; the match to TRBD2 covers 7 bases. The trim removed 4 bases at V and 2 bases at J, leaving 8 bases unmatched. Per the germline V gene, CDR1 is SGDLS and CDR2 is YYNGEE. The CDR3 is made up of 15 amino acids. The CDR3 DNA is TGTGCCAGCAGCTCACGGCGGGGGTTTCAAGAGACCCAGTACTTC. Protein: CASSSRRGFQETQYF.

This chain joins TRBV7-2 and TRBJ2-2, with 7 bases matching TRBD2. The CDR3 spans 16 residues. V gave up 4 bases and J gave up 4 bases; unmatched junction bases: 9. Germline CDR1 and CDR2: SGHTA and FQGNSA. The CDR3 is CASSSRASGFTGELFF. DNA of the CDR3: TGTGCCAGCAGCTCCCGGGCTAGCGGTTTCACCGGGGAGCTGTTTTTT. Combining the CDR3 with reference TRBV7-2 and TRBJ2-2 gives the whole variable domain GAGVSQSPSNKVTEKGKDVELRCDPISGHTALYWYRQSLGQGLEFLIYFQGNSAPDKSGLPSDRFSAERTGGSVSTLTIQRTQQEDSAVYLCASSSRASGFTGELFFGEGSRLTVL.

The chain uses TRBV28 and TRBJ2-7; perhaps TRBD2 as D (6 bases). CDR3 length: 12 amino acids. V lost 11 bases, J lost 0 bases, and 11 bases lay in between. The V gene's germline CDR1 is MDHEN and CDR2 SYDVKM. The CDR3 region is CAFWDCSYEQYF. The DNA for the CDR3 is TGTGCCTTTTGGGACTGCTCCTACGAGCAGTACTTC.

The chain couples TRBV18 to TRBJ1-2; TRBD1 matches at 7 bases. Germline-derived CDR1 and CDR2 are KGHSH and LQKENI. The V and J ends lost 5 bases and 3 bases, in that order; junction bases with no gene match: 9. The CDR3 runs to 15 residues. CDR3 amino acids: CASSLARTGDYGYTF. The CDR3 coding sequence is TGTGCCAGCTCATTGGCCCGCACAGGGGACTATGGCTACACCTTC.

This chain uses TRBV28 with TRBJ1-2; no clear D gene. The CDR3 loop spans 11 amino acids. The V gene lost 7 bases and the J gene lost 7 bases, with 10 bases spanning the gap. Germline V gene lookup returns CDR1 MDHEN and CDR2 SYDVKM. CDR3 residues: CASNGFSGYTF. CDR3 DNA: TGTGCCAGCAACGGGTTTTCTGGCTACACCTTC.

The rearrangement joins TRBV19 to TRBJ2-7, with a weak D call TRBD1 (5 bases). There are 13 residues in the CDR3. V was pared by 1 base and J by 1 base, with 5 bases between. Per the germline V gene, CDR1 is LNHDA and CDR2 is SQIVND (reference sequence). The CDR3 bases are TGTGCCAGTAGTATAGGGACATCCTACGAGCAGTACTTC. This encodes CASSIGTSYEQYF.

This clone was seen a single time. The chain employs TRBV10-3 and TRBJ2-7; the D gene is possibly TRBD1 (6 bases). This CDR3 spans 16 amino acids. CDR1 and CDR2 from the germline V gene are ENHRY and SYGVKD. V lost 0 bases and J lost 1, with 13 bases in between. CDR3 sequence: CAISESRGLLSYEQYF. Here the CDR3 DNA reads TGTGCCATCAGTGAGTCCAGGGGCCTTCTGTCCTACGAGCAGTACTTC.

The V gene is TRBV7-2, the J gene TRBJ2-3; no clear D. Germline CDR1 SGHTA, CDR2 FQGNSA. The CDR3 has 14 residues. V shed 2 bases and J shed 2 bases, with 8 bases lying between them. The CDR3 coding sequence is TGTGCCAGCAGCTTAACACAATTCACAGATACGCAGTATTTT. Encoded protein: CASSLTQFTDTQYF.

The chain couples TRBV7-2 to TRBJ2-7, with a possible D match to TRBD2 (6 bases). Germline loops: CDR1 SGHTA, CDR2 FQGNSA. V lost 1 base and J 7 bases, leaving 17 bases between the germline ends. This CDR3 comprises 15 residues. In DNA, the CDR3 is TGTGCCAGCAGCTTAGTTGGCGGGGCGGCGGGGGAGCAGTACTTC. It yields the protein CASSLVGGAAGEQYF.

The CDR3 here is CASSIARKETQYF. CDR3 bases: TGTGCCAGTAGTATAGCCAGGAAAGAGACCCAGTACTTC. This chain links TRBV19 with TRBJ2-5, with unresolved D. The CDR3 contains 13 residues. V lost 1 base and J lost 3, with 6 bases in between. CDR1 and CDR2 (germline): LNHDA, SQIVND (reference sequence).

The chain combines TRBV2 with TRBJ2-7; 8 bases fit TRBD1. J was trimmed by 3 bases and V by 2 bases; bases with no gene match: 3. Germline CDR1 is SNHLY and CDR2 is FYNNEI. This CDR3 spans 14 amino acids. The chain's CDR3 is CASSEMTGDYEQYF. In nucleotides, the CDR3 is TGTGCCAGCAGTGAAATGACAGGGGACTACGAGCAGTACTTC.

This clone was seen once. The chain has TRBV6-6 and TRBJ1-2; D is undetermined. Germline values: CDR1 MNHNY, CDR2 SVGAGI (reference sequence). The V end was cut by 2 bases, the J end by 5 bases, with 6 bases between. The CDR3 length is 12 residues. The CDR3 DNA is TGTGCCAGCAGTTACGGCGGGTATGGCTACACCTTC. It encodes CASSYGGYGYTF.

This chain connects TRBV9 to TRBJ2-2, with 14 positions matching TRBD2. The CDR3 consists of 16 residues. CDR1 and CDR2 from the germline V gene are SGDLS and YYNGEE. Unmatched junction bases numbered 3, after V lost 2 bases and J lost 6 bases. CDR3 DNA: TGTGCCAGCAGCGTTGGGACTAGCGGGAGCCCCGGGGAGCTGTTTTTT. This translates into CASSVGTSGSPGELFF.

The gene calls are TRBV5-6 and TRBJ2-7; tentative D call: TRBD2 (6 bases). Germline V gene data show CDR1 as SGHDT and CDR2 as YYEEEE. The V and J ends lost 4 bases and 2 bases respectively, with 16 bases between them. This CDR3 has 15 residues. The CDR3: CASSLGGDYPYEQYF. The DNA of the CDR3 is TGTGCCAGCAGCCTGGGAGGCGACTACCCCTACGAGCAGTACTTC.

The chain recombines TRBV6-1 with TRBJ1-5, with TRBD1 matching 8 bases. Trimming cost V 6 bases and J 5 bases; bases outside gene matches: 9. The germline V gene has CDR1 MNHNS and CDR2 SASEGT. This CDR3 spans 15 amino acids. Here the CDR3 DNA reads TGTGCCAGCAGAGAGAGACAGGGGAGGGATCAGCCCCAGCATTTT. Protein sequence: CASRERQGRDQPQHF.

The rearrangement joins TRBV5-1 to TRBJ2-2, with 10 nucleotides matching TRBD2. The CDR3 contains 15 residues. V was pared by 6 bases and J by 0 bases, with 2 bases of the junction left unmatched. The germline V gene encodes CDR1 SGHRS and CDR2 YFSETQ. The CDR3 here is CASMGTSANTGELFF. CDR3 in DNA: TGCGCCAGCATGGGGACTAGCGCGAACACCGGGGAGCTGTTTTTT.

The chain recombines TRBV27 with TRBJ1-1, with 9 nucleotides matching TRBD1. CDR3 length: 14 residues. The germline V gene encodes CDR1 MNHEY and CDR2 SMNVEV (reference sequence). The V segment lost 6 bases and the J segment 3 bases; nucleotides outside the gene matches: 5. In DNA form, the CDR3 reads TGTGCCAGCAGGACAAACAGGGGGCACACTGAAGCTTTCTTT. It is translated as CASRTNRGHTEAFF.

The J gene is TRBJ1-2, the V gene TRBV27; no definite D call. The CDR3 covers 16 residues. From germline, CDR1 is MNHEY and CDR2 SMNVEV (reference sequence). Trimming cost V 6 bases and J 3 bases, with 20 bases left between them. CDR3 DNA: TGTGCCAGCAGCCAGCAGGAGGTAGGCCGCTACTATGGCTACACCTTC. It is translated as CASSQQEVGRYYGYTF.

The V gene is TRBV30, the J gene TRBJ1-2; TRBD1 matches 7 bases. This CDR3 is built from 14 residues. V lost 2 bases and J lost 4; bases outside the gene matches: 7. Germline lookup yields CDR1 GTSNPN and CDR2 SVGIG (reference sequence). Here the CDR3 DNA reads TGTGCCTGGAGTCGAGGGGGCCGGGTCTATGGCTACACCTTC. It yields the protein CAWSRGGRVYGYTF. Together with reference TRBV30 and TRBJ1-2, the CDR3 gives the full variable domain: SQTIHQWPATLVQPVGSPLSLECTVEGTSNPNLYWYRQAAGRGLQLLFYSVGIGQISSEVPQNLSASRPQDRQFILSSKKLLLSDSGFYLCAWSRGGRVYGYTFGSGTRLTVV.